This record covers a single TCR beta chain. Repertoires were generated with immunoSEQ multiplex PCR, while TCRdb's copy carries only in-frame clones and drops some. The profile shows fewer than 200,000 clones, approximately 83% of them singletons. These data belong to a study of blood T cell repertoires in COVID-19. As for the study in general: Acute-phase and convalescent COVID-19 samples originated in the United States, Italy and Spain.

Germline-derived CDR1 and CDR2 are SGHTA and FQGTGA. V was trimmed by 3 bases and J by 7 bases, leaving 12 bases between them. This CDR3 is 13 amino acids long. The chain couples TRBV7-3 to TRBJ1-1, with D possibly being TRBD1 (5 bases). The sample taken for sequencing was peripheral blood. The receptor was isolated from a man in his 70s with active or convalescent COVID-19. The CDR3 sequence: CASSLGGAGEAFF. The DNA for the CDR3 is TGTGCCAGCAGCTTGGGAGGGGCTGGTGAAGCTTTCTTT. Full variable domain (rest looked up from reference TRBV7-3 and TRBJ1-1): GAGVSQTPSNKVTEKGKYVELRCDPISGHTALYWYRQSLGQGPEFLIYFQGTGAADDSGLPNDRFFAVRPEGSVSTLKIQRTERGDSAVYLCASSLGGAGEAFFGQGTRLTVV.